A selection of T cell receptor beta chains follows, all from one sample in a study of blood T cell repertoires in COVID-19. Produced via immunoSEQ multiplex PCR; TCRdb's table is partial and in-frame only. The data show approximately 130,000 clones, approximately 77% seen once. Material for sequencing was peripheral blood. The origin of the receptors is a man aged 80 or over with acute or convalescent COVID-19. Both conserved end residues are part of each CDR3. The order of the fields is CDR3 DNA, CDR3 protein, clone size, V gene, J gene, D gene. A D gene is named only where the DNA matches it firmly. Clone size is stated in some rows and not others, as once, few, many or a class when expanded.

TGTGCCAGCAGCAGCGGCCCCTCCGCCGTAATGCGCGTTGAAGCTTTCTTT	CASSSGPSAVMRVEAFF	.	TRBV21-1	TRBJ1-1	.
TGTGCCAGCAGTTTAAGGGGTAGGGATGGCTACACCTTC	CASSLRGRDGYTF	.	TRBV27	TRBJ1-2	.
TGTGCCAGTACCTCGGACAGGGTGGTTCAGCCCCAGCATTTT	CASTSDRVVQPQHF	few	TRBV19	TRBJ1-5	TRBD1
TGCGCCAGCAGACCAGACAGGGTTGAAAACATTCAGTACTTC	CASRPDRVENIQYF	.	TRBV5-1	TRBJ2-4	TRBD1
TGTGCCAGCAGCTCCCCGACTAGCGGGGCCTACAATGAGCAGTTCTTC	CASSSPTSGAYNEQFF	.	TRBV5-4	TRBJ2-1	TRBD2
TGTGCCAGCAGTACCGGGGCTAACTATGGCTACACCTTC	CASSTGANYGYTF	.	TRBV12-3/TRBV12-4	TRBJ1-2	.
TGTGCCAGCAGTTTCCCGTTCTTACAGGTGCACTCCTACAATGAGCAGTTCTTC	CASSFPFLQVHSYNEQFF	.	TRBV28	TRBJ2-1	.
TGTGCCAGTAGGGGGGACAGGGGGCCCTATCAGCCCCAGCATTTT	CASRGDRGPYQPQHF	.	TRBV19	TRBJ1-5	TRBD1
TGTGCCAGTATGGGGACAGGGGGTCGGAATGAGCAGTTCTTC	CASMGTGGRNEQFF	few	TRBV19	TRBJ2-1	TRBD1
TGTGCCAGCCGTCCCACTCGTACTTCCTACGAGCAGTACTTC	CASRPTRTSYEQYF	.	TRBV2	TRBJ2-7	.
TGTGCCAGCAGCTTGACCGGGACAACCGGGCTCAATGAGCAGTTCTTC	CASSLTGTTGLNEQFF	.	TRBV5-5	TRBJ2-1	.
TGTGCCAGCAGCAAAGACTTTTTAGGGCGGGAGAACACTGAAGCTTTCTTT	CASSKDFLGRENTEAFF	once	TRBV21-1	TRBJ1-1	.
TGTGCCAGCGGAGGGAGCAGGGACCGTCAGCCCCAGCATTTT	CASGGSRDRQPQHF	.	TRBV3-1/TRBV3-2	TRBJ1-5	.
TGCGCCAGCAGCCCAGGCAGGAGGGGGCCACCTGGAAACACCATATATTTT	CASSPGRRGPPGNTIYF	.	TRBV4-1	TRBJ1-3	TRBD1
TGCAGCGTTGAAGATCCAGGTCGTGGAACCTATGGCTACACCTTC	CSVEDPGRGTYGYTF	once	TRBV29-1	TRBJ1-2	.
TGTGCCAGCAGGCCCCGGAGAGGGATGCTACACGAGCAGTACTTC	CASRPRRGMLHEQYF	.	TRBV11-2	TRBJ2-7	.
TGTGCCATCAGTGGGGGGGGCAATGAGCAGTTCTTC	CAISGGGNEQFF	.	TRBV10-3	TRBJ2-1	TRBD2
TGTGCCAGCAGCGCATCCCCCAGGGGTGGTAACACTGAAGCTTTCTTT	CASSASPRGGNTEAFF	.	TRBV9	TRBJ1-1	.
TGTGCCAGCAGTTACTCGAGACAGGGGGACACTGAAGCTTTCTTT	CASSYSRQGDTEAFF	.	TRBV6-2/TRBV6-3	TRBJ1-1	TRBD1
TGTGCCAGCAGCCATGAGGACAGCGCGAACACCGGGGAGCTGTTTTTT	CASSHEDSANTGELFF	.	TRBV4-2	TRBJ2-2	.
TGTGCCACCAGCAGACAACAGGGGGCCCCAGAGACCCAGTACTTC	CATSRQQGAPETQYF	.	TRBV15	TRBJ2-5	TRBD1
TGTGCCAGCAGCTTGGATAGCGGGGGCCGGCAAGAGACCCAGTACTTC	CASSLDSGGRQETQYF	few	TRBV5-4	TRBJ2-5	TRBD2
TGTGCCATCGATTCAGGACAGATAAGGACTGAAGCTTTCTTT	CAIDSGQIRTEAFF	.	TRBV2	TRBJ1-1	.
TGCGCCAGCAGCTTGGTTGCGGGCCCAACCGGGGAGCTGTTTTTT	CASSLVAGPTGELFF	.	TRBV5-1	TRBJ2-2	.
TGTGCCAGCAGTTGGGGGGGGTCTGCAACTAATGAAAAACTGTTTTTT	CASSWGGSATNEKLFF	.	TRBV5-4	TRBJ1-4	.
TGTGCCAGCAGCGCCGGGACAGGGGATAGCATATATTTT	CASSAGTGDSIYF	many	TRBV5-4	TRBJ1-3	TRBD1
TGCGCCAGCAGCACCGGGAGCGGGAGCACAGATACGCAGTATTTT	CASSTGSGSTDTQYF	.	TRBV5-1	TRBJ2-3	.
TGTGCCAGCAGCCAAGCGGGGACAAACAATCAGCCCCAGCATTTT	CASSQAGTNNQPQHF	.	TRBV4-2	TRBJ1-5	.
TGTGCCAGCAGTCGTGACAGGGCCCCCTATGGCTACACCTTC	CASSRDRAPYGYTF	.	TRBV6-5	TRBJ1-2	TRBD1
TGTGCCAGCAGTCTAAGAAGGGGTGAACCCACCGGGGAGCTGTTTTTT	CASSLRRGEPTGELFF	.	TRBV6-2/TRBV6-3	TRBJ2-2	.
TGTGCCAGCAGTCGGGACAGTAACAATGAGCAGTTCTTC	CASSRDSNNEQFF	.	TRBV2	TRBJ2-1	TRBD1
TGTGCCAGCACATTGAACACTGAAGCTTTCTTT	CASTLNTEAFF	once	TRBV2	TRBJ1-1	.
TGTGCCAGCAGGGCTAACCAGGGTTACGAGCAGTACTTC	CASRANQGYEQYF	many	TRBV5-8	TRBJ2-7	.
TGTGCCTGGAGTGTAGACACCCTCGGCAATGAGCAGTTCTTC	CAWSVDTLGNEQFF	.	TRBV30	TRBJ2-1	.
TGTGCCATCAGTGCTTCGAGAGATACGCAGTATTTT	CAISASRDTQYF	.	TRBV10-3	TRBJ2-3	.
TGTGCCAGCAGCCCGGGATTGGGGAGGACAGATACGCAGTATTTT	CASSPGLGRTDTQYF	few	TRBV11-3	TRBJ2-3	.
TGTGCCAGCAGGGGACAGGCTTTTAACACTGAAGCTTTCTTT	CASRGQAFNTEAFF	.	TRBV2	TRBJ1-1	TRBD1
TGTGCCAGCAGCGTAAATTCCGGGGGACCGCACCAATCCTACGAGCAGTACTTC	CASSVNSGGPHQSYEQYF	once	TRBV9	TRBJ2-7	.
TGTGCCAGCAGTGACGGGTCGGGGGTTTATAGCAATCAGCCCCAGCATTTT	CASSDGSGVYSNQPQHF	.	TRBV6-4	TRBJ1-5	.
TGTGCTAGTGGTTTGGAACTAGGCCAAGGATACAATGAGCAGTTCTTC	CASGLELGQGYNEQFF	.	TRBV12-5	TRBJ2-1	.
TGCGCCAGCAGCTCTGGACAGGGAGGCAATGAGCAGTTCTTC	CASSSGQGGNEQFF	.	TRBV5-1	TRBJ2-1	TRBD1
TGTGCCAGCAGCTTGAGGGGGCGCAGCACTGAAGCTTTCTTT	CASSLRGRSTEAFF	.	TRBV4-2	TRBJ1-1	TRBD1
TGCGCCAGCAGCTTGACCGGGACATGGGACGAAAAACTGTTTTTT	CASSLTGTWDEKLFF	.	TRBV5-1	TRBJ1-4	.
TGTGCCAGCTCACCAACAGGGAGTAACTCCCGCTCTGGAAACACCATATATTTT	CASSPTGSNSRSGNTIYF	.	TRBV18	TRBJ1-3	.
TGTGCCAGCACTATGGGACAGGGTTTTGATCAGCCCCAGCATTTT	CASTMGQGFDQPQHF	.	TRBV6-5	TRBJ1-5	TRBD1
TGTGCCAGCAGCTTGACCGGGACAGGGTACGAGCAGTACTTC	CASSLTGTGYEQYF	.	TRBV5-6	TRBJ2-7	TRBD1
TGTGCCAGCAGTTACTCGACGACCAAAGTGGCCCGGGGGGCCACTGAAGCTTTCTTT	CASSYSTTKVARGATEAFF	.	TRBV6-2/TRBV6-3	TRBJ1-1	.
TGTGCCAGCAGTTTAGTAAATAATTCACCCCTCCACTTT	CASSLVNNSPLHF	.	TRBV12-3/TRBV12-4	TRBJ1-6	.